This T cell receptor beta chain was retrieved from a study of cytomegalovirus exposure and HLA in healthy donors. The PCR was carried out with 60 Vbeta primers and 13 Jbeta primers. The repertoire was sequenced with immunoSEQ multiplex PCR; TCRdb's copy has only in-frame clones and lacks some. The repertoire holds approximately 140,000 clones, with about 76% as singletons. The V gene's germline CDR1 is GTSNPN and CDR2 SVGIG (reference sequence). The V end was cut by 1 base, the J end by 1 base, with 10 bases between. This CDR3 region has 14 residues. This TCR derives from a human donor in good health. Sequenced sample: PBMCs. The chain carries TRBV30 and TRBJ1-2, with D maybe TRBD1 (5 bases). The CDR3 nucleotides read TGTGCCTGGAGTGGGGGCGGGAGTAACTATGGCTACACCTTC. It encodes CAWSGGGSNYGYTF.